Each of the 10 T cell receptor beta chains below was sequenced from the same sample in a study of metastatic and nonmetastatic thyroid tumors. TCRdb re-called the PCR reads via MiXCR. The sample holds about 64,000 clones; around 15% are singletons and the top ten take over 9%. No patient received treatment before thyroid surgery. Sequenced sample: blood. These TCRs come from a male donor with papillary thyroid cancer or a benign thyroid nodule (not recorded which). Some clones in this sample may be carry-over from other donors' samples.

Points on this clone: Mismatch with germline at one junction end may stem from a read error. The chain links TRBV5-1 to TRBJ1-6; no firm D call. CDR1 SGHRS and CDR2 YFSETQ come from the germline V gene. The CDR3 covers 15 residues. CDR3 loop: CASTLAGKGYSPLQF. In DNA form, the CDR3 reads TGCGCCAGCACCTTGGCGGGAAAGGGTTATTCACCCCTCCAATTT.

The sample holds many counts of this clone. This chain uses TRBV30 with TRBJ2-1; D gene ambiguous. The V end lost 1 base, the J end lost 7 bases, and 5 bases lay between the germline ends. This CDR3 spans 11 amino acids. Germline CDR1 is GTSNPN and CDR2 is SVGIG (reference sequence). The CDR3 is CAWSGGNEQFF. The CDR3 nucleotides read TGTGCCTGGAGTGGTGGAAATGAGCAGTTCTTC.

This clone appeared many times. The V call is TRBV11-1, the J call TRBJ1-1, with D hard to call. Trimming removed 4 bases at V and 4 bases at J, with 25 bases between. CDR1 and CDR2 from the germline V gene are SGHAT and FQDESV (reference sequence). The length of the CDR3 is 18 residues. The CDR3 spells CASSSLSSGRGVSTEAFF. The CDR3 nucleotides read TGTGCCAGCAGCTCCCTGAGCTCAGGACGAGGAGTGTCCACTGAAGCTTTCTTT.

This clone was observed at least ten times. The chain couples TRBV20-1 to TRBJ2-7; tentatively, D is TRBD2 (5 bases). The CDR3 has 15 residues. Trimming took off 1 base at V and 4 bases at J, with 17 bases between the two ends. CDR1 is DFQATT, CDR2 SNEGSKA, per germline (reference sequence). The CDR3 DNA reads as TGCAGTGCTAGAGTGTATGGGGTTTCGGGGTACGAGCAGTACTTC. Translated: CSARVYGVSGYEQYF.

This clone was counted between two and nine times. A junction end diverges from the germline sequence, so it may reflect a read error. The rearrangement uses TRBV6-4 and TRBJ2-2, with D maybe TRBD2 (5 bases). Germline V CDR1 and CDR2: MRHNA, SNTAGT. This CDR3 is built from 14 residues. In DNA, the CDR3 is TGTGCCAGCAGTGACTCGGTAGTCACCGGGGATCTGTTTTTT. Residues: CASSDSVVTGDLFF.

This clone was found a few times. A much larger clone differs by one base, so this may be a read error. The V gene is TRBV4-3, the J gene TRBJ2-1; D perhaps matches TRBD2 (6 bases). The CDR3 loop spans 15 amino acids. Germline V CDR1 and CDR2: LGHNA, YSLEER. The CDR3 is CASSHYRDLENDQFF. Written as DNA, the CDR3 is TGCGCCAGCAGCCACTACCGGGACTTGGAAAATGATCAGTTCTTC.

The table lists this clone with many counts. This sequence joins TRBV11-1 and TRBJ1-2; D gene ambiguous. V was shortened by 5 bases and J by 4 bases, with 8 bases between the two germline ends. Looked up from germline, CDR1 is SGHAT and CDR2 is FQDESV (reference sequence). This CDR3 contains 12 residues. The CDR3 here is CASSNSVYGYTF. CDR3 nucleotides: TGTGCCAGCAGCAACAGCGTCTATGGCTACACCTTC.

Comments on this clone: Since a much larger clone is just one base distant, this may be a read error. The J gene is TRBJ2-5, the V gene TRBV24-1; D perhaps matches TRBD1 (6 bases). Germline lookup yields CDR1 KGHDR and CDR2 SFDVKD. The CDR3 has 14 residues. V shed 9 bases and J shed 2 bases, with 15 bases lying between them. The CDR3 here is CATGTWVQQETQYF. The DNA of the CDR3 is TGTGCCACCGGGACATGGGTCCAACAAGAGACCCAGTACTTC.

This clone was observed many times. This chain connects TRBV7-8 to TRBJ2-7; 10 bases fit TRBD1. With V trimmed by 3 bases and J by 4 bases, 6 bases remained unmatched. Germline CDR1 is SGHVS and CDR2 is FQNEAQ. CDR3 length: 15 residues. CDR3 residues: CASSFPRTGGYEQYF. Written as DNA, the CDR3 is TGTGCCAGCAGCTTCCCTAGGACAGGGGGGTACGAGCAGTACTTC.

This clone was counted many times. The chain joins TRBV12-3 or TRBV12-4 to TRBJ2-7; possible D gene TRBD1, 7 bases. CDR3 size: 15 residues. The V end was cut by 5 bases, the J end by 7 bases, with 21 bases between. The CDR3, as DNA: TGTGCCAGCAGTCTACCGGGACAGCGGAGCGGGGAGCAGTACTTC. This sequence encodes CASSLPGQRSGEQYF.